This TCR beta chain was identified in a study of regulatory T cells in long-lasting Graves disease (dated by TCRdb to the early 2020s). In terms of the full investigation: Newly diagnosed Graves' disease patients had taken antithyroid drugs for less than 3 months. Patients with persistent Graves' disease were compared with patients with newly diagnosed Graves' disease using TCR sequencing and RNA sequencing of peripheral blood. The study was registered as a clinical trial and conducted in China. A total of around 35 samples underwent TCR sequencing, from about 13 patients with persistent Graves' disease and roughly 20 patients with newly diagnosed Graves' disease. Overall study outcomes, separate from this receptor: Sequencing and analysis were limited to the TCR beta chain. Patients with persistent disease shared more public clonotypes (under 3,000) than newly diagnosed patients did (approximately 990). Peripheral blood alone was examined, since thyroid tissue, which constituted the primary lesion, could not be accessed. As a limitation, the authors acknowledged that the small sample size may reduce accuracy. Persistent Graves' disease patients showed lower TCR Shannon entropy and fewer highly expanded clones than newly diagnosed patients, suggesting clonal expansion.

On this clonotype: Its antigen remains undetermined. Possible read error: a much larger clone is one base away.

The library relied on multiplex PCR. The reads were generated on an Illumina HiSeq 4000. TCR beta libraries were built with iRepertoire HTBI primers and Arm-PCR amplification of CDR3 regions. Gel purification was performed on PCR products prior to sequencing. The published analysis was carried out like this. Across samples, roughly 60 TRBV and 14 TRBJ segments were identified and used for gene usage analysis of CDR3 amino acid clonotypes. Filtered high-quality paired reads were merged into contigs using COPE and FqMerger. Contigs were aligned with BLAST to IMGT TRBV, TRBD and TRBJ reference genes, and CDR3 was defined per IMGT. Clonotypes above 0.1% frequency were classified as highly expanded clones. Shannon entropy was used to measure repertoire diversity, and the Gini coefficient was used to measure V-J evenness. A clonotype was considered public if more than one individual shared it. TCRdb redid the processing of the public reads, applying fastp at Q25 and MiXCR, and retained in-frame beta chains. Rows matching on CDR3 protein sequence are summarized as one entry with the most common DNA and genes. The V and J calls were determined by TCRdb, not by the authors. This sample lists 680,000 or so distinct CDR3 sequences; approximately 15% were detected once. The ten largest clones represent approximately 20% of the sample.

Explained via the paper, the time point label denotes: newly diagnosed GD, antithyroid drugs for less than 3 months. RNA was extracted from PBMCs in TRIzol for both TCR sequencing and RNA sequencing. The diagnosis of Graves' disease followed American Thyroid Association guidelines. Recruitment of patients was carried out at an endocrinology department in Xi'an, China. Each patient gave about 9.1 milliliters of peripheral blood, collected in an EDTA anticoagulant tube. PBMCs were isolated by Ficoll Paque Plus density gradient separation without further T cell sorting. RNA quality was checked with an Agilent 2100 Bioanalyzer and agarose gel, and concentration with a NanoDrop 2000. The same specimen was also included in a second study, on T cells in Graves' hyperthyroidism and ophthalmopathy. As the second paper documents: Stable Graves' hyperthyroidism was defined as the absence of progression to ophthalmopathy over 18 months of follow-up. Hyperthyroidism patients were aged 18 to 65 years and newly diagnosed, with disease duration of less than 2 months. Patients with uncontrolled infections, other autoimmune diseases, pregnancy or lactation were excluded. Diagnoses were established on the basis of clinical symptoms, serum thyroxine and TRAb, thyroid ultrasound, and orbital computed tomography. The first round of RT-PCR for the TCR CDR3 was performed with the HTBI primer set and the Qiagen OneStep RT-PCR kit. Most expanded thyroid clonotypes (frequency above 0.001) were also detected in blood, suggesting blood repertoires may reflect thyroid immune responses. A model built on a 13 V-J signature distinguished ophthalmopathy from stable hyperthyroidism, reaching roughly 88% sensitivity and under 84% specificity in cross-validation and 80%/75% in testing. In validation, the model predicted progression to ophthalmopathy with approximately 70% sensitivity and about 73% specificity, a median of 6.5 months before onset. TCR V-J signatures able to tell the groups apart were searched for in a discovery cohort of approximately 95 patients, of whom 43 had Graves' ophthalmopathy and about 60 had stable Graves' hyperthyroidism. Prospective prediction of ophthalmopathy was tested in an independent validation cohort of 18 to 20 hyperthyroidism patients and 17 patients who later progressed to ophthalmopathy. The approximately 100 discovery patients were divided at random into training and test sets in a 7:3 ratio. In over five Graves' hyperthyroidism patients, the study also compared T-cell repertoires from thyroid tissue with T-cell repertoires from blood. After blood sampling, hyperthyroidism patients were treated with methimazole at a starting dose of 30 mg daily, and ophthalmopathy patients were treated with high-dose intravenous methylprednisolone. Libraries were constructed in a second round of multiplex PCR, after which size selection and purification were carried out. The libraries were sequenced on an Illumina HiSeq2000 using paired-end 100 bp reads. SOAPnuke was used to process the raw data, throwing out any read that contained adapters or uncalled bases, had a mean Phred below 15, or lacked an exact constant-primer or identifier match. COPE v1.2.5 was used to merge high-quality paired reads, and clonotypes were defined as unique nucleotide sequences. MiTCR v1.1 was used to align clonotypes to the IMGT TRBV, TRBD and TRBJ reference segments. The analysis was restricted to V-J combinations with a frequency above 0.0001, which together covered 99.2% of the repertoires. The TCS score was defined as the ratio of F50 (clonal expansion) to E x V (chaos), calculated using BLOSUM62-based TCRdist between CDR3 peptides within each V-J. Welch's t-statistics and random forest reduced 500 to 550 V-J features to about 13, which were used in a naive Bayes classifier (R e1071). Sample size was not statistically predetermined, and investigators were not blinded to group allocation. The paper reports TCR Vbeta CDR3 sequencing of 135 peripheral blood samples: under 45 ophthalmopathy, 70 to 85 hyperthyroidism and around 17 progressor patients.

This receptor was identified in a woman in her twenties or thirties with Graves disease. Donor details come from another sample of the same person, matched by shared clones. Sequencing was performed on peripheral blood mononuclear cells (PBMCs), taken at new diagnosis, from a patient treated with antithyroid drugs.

The CDR3 loop reads CASRARGTYTGELFF. DNA sequence: TGTGCCAGCAGGGCTAGAGGGACTTACACCGGGGAGCTGTTTTTT. The rearranged segments are TRBV2 and TRBJ2-2; the D gene is perhaps TRBD2, from 6 matching bases. The junction shows trimming of 6 bases on V and 3 bases on J, plus 14 bases between the germline ends. From cysteine to phenylalanine, the CDR3 is 15 amino acids long. The retained sequence is limited to the CDR3, 45 bases, with the frame set at the first base. The germline V gene sets CDR1 to SNHLY and CDR2 to FYNNEI.